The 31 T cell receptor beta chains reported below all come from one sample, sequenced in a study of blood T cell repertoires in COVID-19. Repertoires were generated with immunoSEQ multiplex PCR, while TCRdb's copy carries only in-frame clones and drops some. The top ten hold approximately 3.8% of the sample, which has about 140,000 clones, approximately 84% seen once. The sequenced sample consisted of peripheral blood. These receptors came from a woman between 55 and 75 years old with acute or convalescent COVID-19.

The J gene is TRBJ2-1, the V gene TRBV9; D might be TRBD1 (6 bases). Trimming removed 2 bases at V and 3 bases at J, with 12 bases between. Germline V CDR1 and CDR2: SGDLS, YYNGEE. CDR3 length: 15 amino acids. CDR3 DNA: TGTGCCAGCAGCGTGGTCCAGGGGAACTACAATGAGCAGTTCTTC. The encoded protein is CASSVVQGNYNEQFF.

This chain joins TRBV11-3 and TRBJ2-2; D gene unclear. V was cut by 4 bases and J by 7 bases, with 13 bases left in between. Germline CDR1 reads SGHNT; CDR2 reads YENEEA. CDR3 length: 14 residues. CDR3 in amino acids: CASSWLALGGELFF. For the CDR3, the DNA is TGTGCCAGCAGCTGGTTAGCCTTGGGCGGGGAGCTGTTTTTT.

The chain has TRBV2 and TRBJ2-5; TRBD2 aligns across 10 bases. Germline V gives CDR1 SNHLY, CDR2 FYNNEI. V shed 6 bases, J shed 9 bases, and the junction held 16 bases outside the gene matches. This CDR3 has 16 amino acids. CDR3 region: CASRGITSGAKRPQYF. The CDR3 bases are TGTGCCAGCAGAGGTATTACTAGCGGGGCCAAGAGACCCCAGTACTTC.

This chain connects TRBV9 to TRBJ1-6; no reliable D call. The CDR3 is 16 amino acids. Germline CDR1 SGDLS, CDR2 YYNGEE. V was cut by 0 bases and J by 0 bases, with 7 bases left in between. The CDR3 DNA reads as TGTGCCAGCAGCGTAGGGGCCTTCTCCTATAATTCACCCCTCCACTTT. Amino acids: CASSVGAFSYNSPLHF.

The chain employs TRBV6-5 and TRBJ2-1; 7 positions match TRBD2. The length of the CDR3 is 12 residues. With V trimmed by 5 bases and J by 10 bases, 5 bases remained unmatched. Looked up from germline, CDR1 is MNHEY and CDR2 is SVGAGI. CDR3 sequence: CASSRTRGEQFF. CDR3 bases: TGTGCCAGCAGTCGGACGCGGGGGGAGCAGTTCTTC.

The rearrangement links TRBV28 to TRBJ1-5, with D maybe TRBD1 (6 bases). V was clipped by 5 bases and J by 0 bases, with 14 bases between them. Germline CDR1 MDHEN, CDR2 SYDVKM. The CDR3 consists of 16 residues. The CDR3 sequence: CASSPLQGFSNQPQHF. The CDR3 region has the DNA TGTGCCAGCAGTCCCCTACAGGGTTTTAGCAATCAGCCCCAGCATTTT.

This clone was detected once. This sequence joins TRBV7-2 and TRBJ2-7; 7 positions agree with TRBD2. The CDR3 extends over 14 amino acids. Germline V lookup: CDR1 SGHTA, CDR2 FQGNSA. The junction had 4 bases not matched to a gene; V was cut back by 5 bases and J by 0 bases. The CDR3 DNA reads TGTGCCAGCAGCGGCCGCGGGGGCTCCTACGAGCAGTACTTC. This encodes CASSGRGGSYEQYF.

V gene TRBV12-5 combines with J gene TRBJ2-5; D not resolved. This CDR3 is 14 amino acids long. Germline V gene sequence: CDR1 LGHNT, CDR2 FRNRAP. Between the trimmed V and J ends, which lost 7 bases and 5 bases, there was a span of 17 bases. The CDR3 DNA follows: TGTGCTAGTGCCGAACCGAACGCCCGGGAGACCCAGTACTTC. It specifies CASAEPNARETQYF.

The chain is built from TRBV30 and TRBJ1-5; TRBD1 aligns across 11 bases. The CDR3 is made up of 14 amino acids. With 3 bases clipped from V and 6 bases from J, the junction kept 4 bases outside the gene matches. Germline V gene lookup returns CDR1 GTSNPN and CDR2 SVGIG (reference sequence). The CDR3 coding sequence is TGTGCCTGGAGCGGGACAGGGGGAAGTCAGCCCCAGCATTTT. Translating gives CAWSGTGGSQPQHF.

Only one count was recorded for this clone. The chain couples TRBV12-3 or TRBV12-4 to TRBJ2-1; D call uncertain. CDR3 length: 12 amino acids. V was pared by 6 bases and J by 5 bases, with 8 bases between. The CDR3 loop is CASSEQNNEQFF. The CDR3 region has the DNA TGTGCCAGCAGCGAACAAAACAATGAGCAGTTCTTC.

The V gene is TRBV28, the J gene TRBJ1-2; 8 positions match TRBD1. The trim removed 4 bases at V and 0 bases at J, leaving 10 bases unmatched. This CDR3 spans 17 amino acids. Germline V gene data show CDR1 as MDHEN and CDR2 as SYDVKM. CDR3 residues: CASSSPQGAVPNYGYTF. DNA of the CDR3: TGTGCCAGCAGTTCACCCCAGGGGGCAGTTCCTAACTATGGCTACACCTTC.

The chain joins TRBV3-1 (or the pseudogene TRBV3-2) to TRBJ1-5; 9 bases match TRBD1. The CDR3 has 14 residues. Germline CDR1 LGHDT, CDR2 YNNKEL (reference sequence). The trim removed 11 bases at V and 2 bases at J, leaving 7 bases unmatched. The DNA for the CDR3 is TGTGCCTCGGGACAGGGTTCGGGCAATCAGCCCCAGCATTTT. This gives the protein CASGQGSGNQPQHF.

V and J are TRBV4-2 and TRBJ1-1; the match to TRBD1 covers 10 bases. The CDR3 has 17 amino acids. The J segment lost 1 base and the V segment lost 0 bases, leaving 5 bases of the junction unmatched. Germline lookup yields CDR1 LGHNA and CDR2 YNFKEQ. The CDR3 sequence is CASSQDPRQGANTEAFF. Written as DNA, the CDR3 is TGTGCCAGCAGCCAAGACCCCCGACAGGGGGCGAACACTGAAGCTTTCTTT.

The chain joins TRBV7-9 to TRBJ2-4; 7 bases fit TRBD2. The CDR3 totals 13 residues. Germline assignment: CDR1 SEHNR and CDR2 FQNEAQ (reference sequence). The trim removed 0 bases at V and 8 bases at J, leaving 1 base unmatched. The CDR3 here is CASSLAGGDIQYF. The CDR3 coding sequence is TGTGCCAGCAGCTTAGCGGGAGGGGACATTCAGTACTTC. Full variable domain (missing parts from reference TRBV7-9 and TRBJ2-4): DTGVSQNPRHKITKRGQNVTFRCDPISEHNRLYWYRQTLGQGPEFLTYFQNEAQLEKSRLLSDRFSAERPKGSFSTLEIQRTEQGDSAMYLCASSLAGGDIQYFGAGTRLSVL.

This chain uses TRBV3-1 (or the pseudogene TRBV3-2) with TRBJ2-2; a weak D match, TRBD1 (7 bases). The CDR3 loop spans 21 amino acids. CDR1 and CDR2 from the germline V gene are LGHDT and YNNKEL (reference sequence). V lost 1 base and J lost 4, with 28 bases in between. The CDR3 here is CASSQVRPGGFSGYGTGELFF. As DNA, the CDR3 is TGTGCCAGCAGCCAAGTGCGCCCAGGGGGGTTTAGCGGTTATGGCACCGGGGAGCTGTTTTTT.

CDR3: CASSPQGTGNTIYF. In nucleotides, the CDR3 is TGCGCCAGCAGCCCACAGGGTACTGGAAACACCATATATTTT. This rearrangement joins TRBV5-1 to TRBJ1-3; perhaps TRBD1 as D (6 bases). The V gene's germline CDR1 is SGHRS and CDR2 YFSETQ. CDR3 length: 14 amino acids. Trimming shortened V by 4 bases and J by 2 bases, and 10 bases separated the two germline ends.

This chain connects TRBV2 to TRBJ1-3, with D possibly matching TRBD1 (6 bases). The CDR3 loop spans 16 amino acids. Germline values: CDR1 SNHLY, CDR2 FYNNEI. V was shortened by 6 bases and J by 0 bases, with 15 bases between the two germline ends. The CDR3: CASRGGTGNSGNTIYF. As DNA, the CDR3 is TGTGCCAGCAGAGGGGGAACCGGGAACTCTGGAAACACCATATATTTT.

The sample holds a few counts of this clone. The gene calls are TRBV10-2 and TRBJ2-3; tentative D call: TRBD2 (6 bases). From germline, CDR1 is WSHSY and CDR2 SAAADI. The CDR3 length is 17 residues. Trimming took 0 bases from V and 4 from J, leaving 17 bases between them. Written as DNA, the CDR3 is TGCGCCAGCAGTGAGTCGCTTGGGTGGACTAATCCAGATACGCAGTATTTT. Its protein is CASSESLGWTNPDTQYF.

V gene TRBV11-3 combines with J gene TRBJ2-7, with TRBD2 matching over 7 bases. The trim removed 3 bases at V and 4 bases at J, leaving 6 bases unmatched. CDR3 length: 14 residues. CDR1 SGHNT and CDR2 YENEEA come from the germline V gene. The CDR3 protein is CASSFYSGNYEQYF. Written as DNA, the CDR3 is TGTGCCAGCAGCTTTTACAGCGGGAATTACGAGCAGTACTTC. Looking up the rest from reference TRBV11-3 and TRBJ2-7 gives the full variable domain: EAGVVQSPRYKIIEKKQPVAFWCNPISGHNTLYWYLQNLGQGPELLIRYENEEAVDDSQLPKDRFSAERLKGVDSTLKIQPAELGDSAVYLCASSFYSGNYEQYFGPGTRLTVT.

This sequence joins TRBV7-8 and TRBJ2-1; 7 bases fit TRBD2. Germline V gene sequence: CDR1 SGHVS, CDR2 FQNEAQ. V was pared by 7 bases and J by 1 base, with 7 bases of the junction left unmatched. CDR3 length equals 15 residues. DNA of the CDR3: TGTGCCAGCAACCATGGGGGAGGGTCCTACAATGAGCAGTTCTTC. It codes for CASNHGGGSYNEQFF.

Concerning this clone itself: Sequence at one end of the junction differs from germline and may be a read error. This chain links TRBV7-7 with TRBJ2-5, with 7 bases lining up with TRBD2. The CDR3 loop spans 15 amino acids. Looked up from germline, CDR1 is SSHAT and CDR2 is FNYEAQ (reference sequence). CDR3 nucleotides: TGTGCTAGCAGCTTATTAGGACTAGTGAGGGAGACCCAGTACTTC. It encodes CASSLLGLVRETQYF.

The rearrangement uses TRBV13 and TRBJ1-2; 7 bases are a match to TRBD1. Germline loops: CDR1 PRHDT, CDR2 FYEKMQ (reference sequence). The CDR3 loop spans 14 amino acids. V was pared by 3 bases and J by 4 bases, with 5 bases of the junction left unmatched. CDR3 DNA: TGTGCCAGCAGCTTGGGACAGCTACCCTATGGCTACACCTTC. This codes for CASSLGQLPYGYTF.

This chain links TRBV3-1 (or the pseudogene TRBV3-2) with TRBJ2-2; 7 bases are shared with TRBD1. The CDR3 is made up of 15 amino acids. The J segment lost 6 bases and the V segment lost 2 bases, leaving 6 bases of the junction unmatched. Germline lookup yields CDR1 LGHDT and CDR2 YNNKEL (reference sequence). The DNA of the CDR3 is TGTGCCAGCAGCCAATCAGACAGGGCCGCCGGGGAGCTGTTTTTT. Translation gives CASSQSDRAAGELFF.

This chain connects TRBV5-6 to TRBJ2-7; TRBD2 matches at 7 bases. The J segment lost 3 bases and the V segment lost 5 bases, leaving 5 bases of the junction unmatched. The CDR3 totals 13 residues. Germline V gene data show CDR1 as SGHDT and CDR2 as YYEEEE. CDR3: CASSLAAGYEQYF. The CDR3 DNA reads TGTGCCAGCAGTCTAGCGGCCGGCTACGAGCAGTACTTC.

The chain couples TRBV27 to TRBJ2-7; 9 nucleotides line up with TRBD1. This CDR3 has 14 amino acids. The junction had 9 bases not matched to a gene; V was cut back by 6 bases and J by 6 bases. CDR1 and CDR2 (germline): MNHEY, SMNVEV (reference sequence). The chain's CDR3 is CASSSTGGQIEQYF. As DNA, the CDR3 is TGTGCCAGCAGCTCCACAGGGGGCCAGATCGAGCAGTACTTC.

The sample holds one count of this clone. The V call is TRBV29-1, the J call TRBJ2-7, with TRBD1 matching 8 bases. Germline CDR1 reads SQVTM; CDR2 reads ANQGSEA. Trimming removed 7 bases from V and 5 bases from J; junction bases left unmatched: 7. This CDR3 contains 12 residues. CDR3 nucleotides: TGCAGCGCCCGGACAGGGATCCACGAGCAGTACTTC. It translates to CSARTGIHEQYF.

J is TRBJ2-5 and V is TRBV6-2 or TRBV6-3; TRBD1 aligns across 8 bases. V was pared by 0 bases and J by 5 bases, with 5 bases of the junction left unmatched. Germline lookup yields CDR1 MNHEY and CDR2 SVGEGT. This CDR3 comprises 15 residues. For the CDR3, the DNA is TGTGCCAGCAGTTACTCGCAGGGGGCTTCGGAGACCCAGTACTTC. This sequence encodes CASSYSQGASETQYF.

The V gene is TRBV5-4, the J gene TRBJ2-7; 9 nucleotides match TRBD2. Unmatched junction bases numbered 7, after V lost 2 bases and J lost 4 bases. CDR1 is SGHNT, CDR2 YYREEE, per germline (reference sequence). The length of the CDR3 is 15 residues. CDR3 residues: CASSLSGLAGYEQYF. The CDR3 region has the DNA TGTGCCAGCAGCTTATCAGGGCTAGCGGGGTACGAGCAGTACTTC.

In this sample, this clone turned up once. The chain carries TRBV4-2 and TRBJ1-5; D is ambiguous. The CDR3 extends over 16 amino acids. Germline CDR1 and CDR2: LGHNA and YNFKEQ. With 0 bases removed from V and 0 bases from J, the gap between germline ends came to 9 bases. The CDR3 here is CASSQDPEGSNQPQHF. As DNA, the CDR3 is TGTGCCAGCAGCCAAGATCCGGAGGGTAGCAATCAGCCCCAGCATTTT.

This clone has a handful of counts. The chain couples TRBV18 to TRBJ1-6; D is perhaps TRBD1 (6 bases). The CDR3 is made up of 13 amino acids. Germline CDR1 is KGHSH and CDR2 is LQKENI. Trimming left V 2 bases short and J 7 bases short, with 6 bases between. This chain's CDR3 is CASSPGGNSPLHF. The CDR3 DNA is TGTGCCAGCTCACCAGGGGGCAATTCACCCCTCCACTTT. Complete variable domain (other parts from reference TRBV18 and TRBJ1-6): NAGVMQNPRHLVRRRGQEARLRCSPMKGHSHVYWYRQLPEEGLKFMVYLQKENIIDESGMPKERFSAEFPKEGPSILRIQQVVRGDSAAYFCASSPGGNSPLHFGNGTRLTVT.

The CDR3 region has the DNA TGTGCCAGCACCCCACCCGGACTAGCGGGGGGTGAGCAGTTCTTC. Translating gives CASTPPGLAGGEQFF. The chain combines TRBV6-5 with TRBJ2-1, with 14 nucleotides matching TRBD2. The junction had 8 bases not matched to a gene; V was cut back by 7 bases and J by 9 bases. CDR3 length equals 15 residues. The V gene's germline CDR1 is MNHEY and CDR2 SVGAGI.